The sequence of this T cell receptor beta chain was determined in a study of CD8+CD57+ T cells in acquired aplastic anemia. Patients selected for sequencing had displayed CD8+CD57+ cell expansion by flow cytometry. All patients were therapy-naive when blood was sampled. The template used for profiling TCR beta VDJ and CDR3 was genomic DNA. Each CDR3 protein gets one entry after TCRdb re-called the reads with MiXCR. The sample lists 150,000 to 200,000 distinct CDR3 sequences, around 48% occurring once. In this sample, this clonotype turned up many times. Its antigen is not known. Study-level findings and limits: Sharing between patients and controls was observed for around 30 CD8+ CDR3 sequences.

The TCR sequence derives from a human donor with aplastic anemia. Sequenced sample: sorted CD4+, CD8+, or CD8+CD57+ T cells (not recorded which) from PBMCs.

CDR3 sequence reads: CSVREGVNEQFF. Written as DNA, the CDR3 is TGCAGCGTCCGCGAGGGGGTGAATGAGCAGTTCTTC. The chain couples TRBV29-1 to TRBJ2-1, with D possibly being TRBD1 (6 bases). Germline assignment: CDR1 SQVTM and CDR2 ANQGSEA. The CDR3 covers 12 residues. Trimming left V 6 bases short and J 7 bases short, with 13 bases between.